These T cell receptor beta chains were read from a single sample in a study of neurological immune-mediated disorders. One entry per CDR3 protein, called by TCRdb with MiXCR from the 5' RACE reads. This sample has under 70,000 distinct CDR3 sequences, with 3% to 4% found just once. Sequencing was carried out using PBMCs. The receptors were gathered from a woman aged 55 to 70 with multiple sclerosis. Each CDR3 is given with its conserved first and last residue. D genes are given only for firm matches. Size is stated as once, few, many, or a class for an expanded clone.

v_call: TRBV5-5; clone_size: many; d_call: NA; j_call: TRBJ1-1; cdr3_aa: CASSLQRNTEAFF; cdr3_nt: TGTGCCAGCAGCCTGCAGCGGAACACTGAAGCTTTCTTT
v_call: TRBV7-8; clone_size: many; d_call: NA; j_call: TRBJ2-7; cdr3_aa: CASSQSGGRPNSYEQYF; cdr3_nt: TGTGCCAGCAGCCAAAGTGGTGGGAGGCCGAACTCCTACGAGCAGTACTTC
v_call: TRBV7-9; clone_size: many; d_call: NA; j_call: TRBJ2-1; cdr3_aa: CASSLVSQGIEQFF; cdr3_nt: TGTGCCAGCAGCTTAGTTTCACAGGGAATTGAGCAGTTCTTC
v_call: TRBV5-5; clone_size: many; d_call: NA; j_call: TRBJ1-4; cdr3_aa: CASSTTAYNEKLFF; cdr3_nt: TGTGCCAGCAGCACGACAGCCTATAATGAAAAACTGTTTTTT
v_call: TRBV29-1; clone_size: many; d_call: TRBD1; j_call: TRBJ2-7; cdr3_aa: CSVEQGASKQYF; cdr3_nt: TGCAGCGTTGAGCAGGGGGCGAGTAAGCAGTACTTC
v_call: TRBV6-6; clone_size: many; d_call: TRBD2; j_call: TRBJ2-1; cdr3_aa: CASSSSGGYEQFF; cdr3_nt: TGTGCCAGCAGTTCTAGCGGGGGCTATGAGCAGTTCTTC
v_call: TRBV5-1; clone_size: many; d_call: TRBD1; j_call: TRBJ1-2; cdr3_aa: CASRDGTADYGYTF; cdr3_nt: TGCGCCAGCAGGGATGGGACAGCAGACTATGGCTACACCTTC
v_call: TRBV13; clone_size: many; d_call: NA; j_call: TRBJ2-1; cdr3_aa: CASSLRPYNEQFF; cdr3_nt: TGTGCCAGCAGCTTAAGACCGTACAATGAGCAGTTCTTC
v_call: TRBV25-1; clone_size: many; d_call: NA; j_call: TRBJ1-2; cdr3_aa: CASSEFSGYGYTF; cdr3_nt: TGTGCCAGCAGTGAATTCTCGGGCTATGGCTACACCTTC
v_call: TRBV29-1; clone_size: many; d_call: TRBD1; j_call: TRBJ2-3; cdr3_aa: CSGSGQIADTQYF; cdr3_nt: TGCAGCGGTTCGGGACAGATAGCAGATACGCAGTATTTT
v_call: TRBV20-1; clone_size: many; d_call: NA; j_call: TRBJ2-5; cdr3_aa: CSARVRGWAETQYF; cdr3_nt: TGCAGTGCTAGAGTAAGGGGGTGGGCAGAGACCCAGTACTTC
v_call: TRBV20-1; clone_size: many; d_call: NA; j_call: TRBJ2-2; cdr3_aa: CSAYITPGELFF; cdr3_nt: TGCAGTGCTTACATAACCCCTGGGGAGCTGTTTTTT
v_call: TRBV5-5; clone_size: many; d_call: NA; j_call: TRBJ2-2; cdr3_aa: CASSFSGGPNTGELFF; cdr3_nt: TGTGCCAGCAGCTTTAGTGGGGGCCCGAACACCGGGGAGCTGTTTTTT